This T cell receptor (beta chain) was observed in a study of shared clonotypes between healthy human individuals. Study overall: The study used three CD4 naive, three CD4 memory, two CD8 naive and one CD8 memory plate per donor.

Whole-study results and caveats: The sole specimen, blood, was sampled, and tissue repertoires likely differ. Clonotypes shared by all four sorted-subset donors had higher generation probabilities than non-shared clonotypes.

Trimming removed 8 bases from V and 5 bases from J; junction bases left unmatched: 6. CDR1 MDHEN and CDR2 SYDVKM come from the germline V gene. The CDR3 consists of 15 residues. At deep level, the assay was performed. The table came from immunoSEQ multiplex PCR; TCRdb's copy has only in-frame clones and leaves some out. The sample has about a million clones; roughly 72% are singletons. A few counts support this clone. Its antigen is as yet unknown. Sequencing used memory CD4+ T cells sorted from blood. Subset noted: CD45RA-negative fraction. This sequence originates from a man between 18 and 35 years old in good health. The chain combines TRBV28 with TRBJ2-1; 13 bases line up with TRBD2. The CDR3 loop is CASGPGLAGNNEQFF. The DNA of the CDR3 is TGTGCCAGCGGACCGGGACTAGCGGGGAACAATGAGCAGTTCTTC.